Shown below are 2 T cell receptor beta chains from a single sample sequenced in a study of naive and memory T cell subsets. Both TRBC1 and TRBC2 were covered by a beta constant-region primer of two equimolar oligonucleotides. Four rounds of PCR amplified the ligated cDNA using nested alpha and beta constant-region primers plus SP2. MiXCR, applied by TCRdb to the UMI-ligation and nested PCR reads, yields one record per CDR3 protein. The table has about 150,000 distinct CDR3 sequences, approximately 22% seen once. No antigen has been identified for these receptors. Findings and caveats of the study: A few larger clonotypes appeared in naive repertoires, especially CD8, possibly memory cells re-expressing CD45RA.

The specimen sequenced was naive CD4+ T cells from blood. The receptors derive from a human donor in good health.

The CDR3 nucleotides read TGTGCCAGTAGGAAGGGGTCTAGCTCTGGGGCCAACGTCCTGACTTTC. This sequence encodes CASRKGSSSGANVLTF. The chain couples TRBV19 to TRBJ2-6, with a tentative D call TRBD1 (5 bases). This CDR3 spans 16 amino acids. Germline CDR1 LNHDA, CDR2 SQIVND (reference sequence). Trimming left V 6 bases short and J 0 bases short, with 12 bases between. The full variable domain, with the rest looked up from reference TRBV19 and TRBJ2-6, is DGGITQSPKYLFRKEGQNVTLSCEQNLNHDAMYWYRQDPGQGLRLIYYSQIVNDFQKGDIAEGYSVSREKKESFPLTVTSAQKNPTAFYLCASRKGSSSGANVLTFGAGSRLTVL.

This clonotype was seen a few times. In DNA, the CDR3 is TGTGCCAGCGGACGGGAGACAGGGAGCACAGATACGCAGTATTTT. Translating it yields CASGRETGSTDTQYF. The chain uses TRBV2 and TRBJ2-3, with TRBD1 as a possible D gene (7 bases). Per the germline V gene, CDR1 is SNHLY and CDR2 is FYNNEI. Trimming pared 8 bases from V and 0 bases from J, leaving 15 bases between. CDR3 size: 15 residues.